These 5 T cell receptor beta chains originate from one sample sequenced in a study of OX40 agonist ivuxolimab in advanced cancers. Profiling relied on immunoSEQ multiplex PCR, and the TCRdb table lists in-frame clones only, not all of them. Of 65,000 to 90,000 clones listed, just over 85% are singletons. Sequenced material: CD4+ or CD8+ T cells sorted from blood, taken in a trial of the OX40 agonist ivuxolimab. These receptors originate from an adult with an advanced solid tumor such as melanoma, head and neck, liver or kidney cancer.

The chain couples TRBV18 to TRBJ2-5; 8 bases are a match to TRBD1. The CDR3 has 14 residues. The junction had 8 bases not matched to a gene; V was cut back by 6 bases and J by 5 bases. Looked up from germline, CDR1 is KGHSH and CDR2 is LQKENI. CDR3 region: CASSPGQAKETQYF. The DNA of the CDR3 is TGTGCCAGCTCCCCGGGACAGGCCAAGGAGACCCAGTACTTC.

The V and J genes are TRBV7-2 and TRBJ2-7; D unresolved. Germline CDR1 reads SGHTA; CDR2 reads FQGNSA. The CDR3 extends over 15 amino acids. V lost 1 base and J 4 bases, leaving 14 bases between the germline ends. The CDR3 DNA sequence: TGTGCCAGCAGCTTAGTTCGTCCAGGAATTTACGAGCAGTACTTC. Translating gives CASSLVRPGIYEQYF.

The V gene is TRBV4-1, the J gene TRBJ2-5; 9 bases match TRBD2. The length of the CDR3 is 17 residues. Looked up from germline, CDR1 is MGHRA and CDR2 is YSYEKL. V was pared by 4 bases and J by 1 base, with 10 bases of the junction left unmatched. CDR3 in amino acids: CASSPRLLAGGQETQYF. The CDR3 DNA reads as TGCGCCAGCAGCCCCCGATTACTAGCGGGCGGCCAAGAGACCCAGTACTTC.

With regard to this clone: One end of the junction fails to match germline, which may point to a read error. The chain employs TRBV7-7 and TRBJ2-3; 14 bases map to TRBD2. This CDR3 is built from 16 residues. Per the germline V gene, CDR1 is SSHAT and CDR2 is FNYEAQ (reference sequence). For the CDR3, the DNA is TGTGCTAGCAGCTCTGGGACTAGCGGGAGTTTAGATACGCAGTATTTT. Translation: CASSSGTSGSLDTQYF. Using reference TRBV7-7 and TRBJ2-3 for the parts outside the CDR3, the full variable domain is GAGVSQSPRYKVTKRGQDVTLRCDPISSHATLYWYQQALGQGPEFLTYFNYEAQPDKSGLPSDRFSAERPEGSISTLTIQRTEQRDSAMYRCASSSGTSGSLDTQYFGPGTRLTVL.

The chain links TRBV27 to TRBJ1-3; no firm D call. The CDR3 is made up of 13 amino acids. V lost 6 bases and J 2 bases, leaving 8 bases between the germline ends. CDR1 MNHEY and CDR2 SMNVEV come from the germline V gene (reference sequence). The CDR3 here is CASRSLAGNTIYF. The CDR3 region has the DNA TGTGCCAGCAGGTCCTTGGCTGGAAACACCATATATTTT.